Presented here are 26 T cell receptor beta chains from one specimen sequenced in a study. TCRdb itself ran the RT-PCR reads through MiXCR, one entry per CDR3 protein. The sample carries almost 700,000 distinct CDR3 sequences, 13% to 15% recorded once. The sample comprised memory CD4+ T cells from blood. The receptors derive from a female donor in good health, serving as a healthy control.

This clonotype was seen repeatedly, ten times or more. J is TRBJ2-7 and V is TRBV7-3; TRBD2 matches 11 bases. Germline CDR1 reads SGHTA; CDR2 reads FQGTGA. This CDR3 contains 15 residues. The V gene end was trimmed by 2 bases and the J gene end by 4 bases; junction bases not matched to a gene: 4. CDR3 DNA: TGTGCCAGCAGCTTATCTAGCGGGAGGACGTACGAGCAGTACTTC. Amino acid sequence: CASSLSSGRTYEQYF.

The sample holds a few counts of this clonotype. This CDR3 reads CASSPKSLGEQFF. The CDR3 region has the DNA TGTGCCAGCTCACCAAAAAGCCTAGGAGAGCAGTTCTTC. V is TRBV18 and J is TRBJ2-1, with D unclear. Trimming removed 2 bases at V and 10 bases at J, with 12 bases between. The CDR3 consists of 13 residues. Germline V gene data show CDR1 as KGHSH and CDR2 as LQKENI.

This clonotype was counted between two and nine times. The chain is built from TRBV6-5 and TRBJ2-5, with 10 bases lining up with TRBD2. The length of the CDR3 is 17 residues. Germline trimming cut 0 bases from V and 5 bases from J; bases unmatched to any gene: 9. Germline V CDR1 and CDR2: MNHEY, SVGAGI. Written as DNA, the CDR3 is TGTGCCAGCAGTTACTCCGGAGCGGGAGGGCCCGGTGAGACCCAGTACTTC. Translating gives CASSYSGAGGPGETQYF.

This clonotype was seen many times. CDR3 DNA: TGTGCCAGCAGTGTCTACACTGAAGCTTTCTTT. It translates to CASSVYTEAFF. The chain recombines TRBV25-1 with TRBJ1-1; D gene uncertain. CDR3 size: 11 residues. V gave up 4 bases and J gave up 3 bases, with 3 bases separating them. Looked up from germline, CDR1 is MGHDK and CDR2 is SYGVNS.

V and J are TRBV5-1 and TRBJ2-1, with 9 bases matching TRBD1. The CDR3 runs to 16 residues. The germline V gene has CDR1 SGHRS and CDR2 YFSETQ. Trimming took 0 bases from V and 3 from J; bases not matched to a gene: 4. In DNA form, the CDR3 reads TGCGCCAGCAGCTTGGAGGGGACAGGGTTCTACAATGAGCAGTTCTTC. Protein: CASSLEGTGFYNEQFF. The variable domain in full, completed from reference TRBV5-1 and TRBJ2-1, reads KAGVTQTPRYLIKTRGQQVTLSCSPISGHRSVSWYQQTPGQGLQFLFEYFSETQRNKGNFPGRFSGRQFSNSRSEMNVSTLELGDSALYLCASSLEGTGFYNEQFFGPGTRLTVL.

A few counts support this clonotype. The rearrangement uses TRBV29-1 and TRBJ1-5, with a tentative D call TRBD1 (6 bases). Per the germline V gene, CDR1 is SQVTM and CDR2 is ANQGSEA. The germline V and J ends were trimmed by 5 bases and 3 bases, with 14 bases remaining between them. The CDR3 sequence is 14 residues long. In nucleotides, the CDR3 is TGCAGCGTTCCCGGGGCAGGGGACAATCAGCCCCAGCATTTT. This translates into CSVPGAGDNQPQHF.

This clonotype was detected a few times. V gene TRBV27 combines with J gene TRBJ1-6, with a possible D match to TRBD1 (5 bases). The V gene's germline CDR1 is MNHEY and CDR2 SMNVEV (reference sequence). The germline V and J ends were trimmed by 1 base and 7 bases, with 14 bases remaining between them. This CDR3 has 16 amino acids. CDR3 protein: CASSLFREVGNSPLHF. In DNA form, the CDR3 reads TGTGCCAGCAGTTTATTCAGGGAGGTTGGCAATTCACCCCTCCACTTT.

This clonotype turned up a few times. This chain connects TRBV7-2 to TRBJ1-5; unclear D gene. CDR1 and CDR2 from the germline V gene are SGHTA and FQGNSA. V was trimmed by 6 bases and J by 11 bases, leaving 17 bases between them. There are 13 residues in the CDR3. CDR3 loop: CASRDQTLGAQHF. The CDR3 DNA is TGTGCCAGCAGAGACCAGACCCTAGGAGCCCAGCATTTT.

The rearrangement links TRBV27 to TRBJ2-7; D may match TRBD1 or TRBD2 (5 bases each). This CDR3 has 14 amino acids. Deletions cut 10 bases from V and 4 bases from J, with 20 bases between. Germline CDR1 is MNHEY and CDR2 is SMNVEV (reference sequence). Here the CDR3 DNA reads TGTGCCACCAGCAGCTGGGGGTCCGGGTACGAGCAGTACTTC. It translates to CATSSWGSGYEQYF.

This chain links TRBV6-2 or TRBV6-3 with TRBJ2-7; no clear D. V was pared by 5 bases and J by 2 bases, with 7 bases between. Germline-derived CDR1 and CDR2 are MNHEY and SVGEGT. The CDR3 is made up of 12 amino acids. CDR3 coding DNA: TGTGCCAGCAGTCCAAACCCCTACGAGCAGTACTTC. Translating gives CASSPNPYEQYF.

V usage is TRBV6-5 and J usage is TRBJ2-5; 13 bases map to TRBD2. This CDR3 contains 22 residues. The V gene's germline CDR1 is MNHEY and CDR2 SVGAGI. V shed 1 base and J 4 bases; nucleotides not matched to a gene: 21. The CDR3 loop is CASSYWDRVWSKLAGGPETQYF. The CDR3 DNA reads as TGTGCCAGCAGTTACTGGGACAGGGTCTGGTCAAAACTAGCGGGAGGGCCAGAGACCCAGTACTTC.

This chain joins TRBV24-1 and TRBJ2-3, with D perhaps TRBD2 (5 bases). Trimming pared 3 bases from V and 3 bases from J, leaving 12 bases between. From germline, CDR1 is KGHDR and CDR2 SFDVKD. The CDR3 length is 15 residues. The CDR3, as DNA: TGTGCCACCAGTGATCGGGTTGAGGGTACAGATACGCAGTATTTT. Translating gives CATSDRVEGTDTQYF.

This clonotype was seen a handful of times. The J gene is TRBJ1-2, the V gene TRBV12-3 or TRBV12-4; D gene uncertain. Trimming stripped 1 base from V and 8 bases from J, with 20 bases between. The CDR3 extends over 16 amino acids. The CDR3 sequence: CASSLGVRTLPGGYTF. For the CDR3, the DNA is TGTGCCAGCAGTTTAGGGGTGCGGACGCTACCCGGGGGCTACACCTTC.

This clonotype showed up just a few times. The chain combines TRBV6-6 with TRBJ2-7; 9 bases are shared with TRBD1. Unmatched junction bases numbered 8, after V lost 4 bases and J lost 7 bases. Per germline, CDR1 MNHNY and CDR2 SVGAGI (reference sequence). This CDR3 has 14 residues. CDR3 region: CASSLHGTGQEQYF. In DNA, the CDR3 is TGTGCCAGCAGTTTGCACGGGACAGGGCAAGAGCAGTACTTC.

This clonotype was found a few times. This chain uses TRBV6-5 with TRBJ2-5; 7 nucleotides agree with TRBD1. The CDR3 has 15 residues. Germline V gene data show CDR1 as MNHEY and CDR2 as SVGAGI. The V and J ends lost 2 bases and 4 bases, in that order; junction bases with no gene match: 7. Here the CDR3 DNA reads TGTGCCAGCAGTTACGGGGACAGTTTGCCAGAGACCCAGTACTTC. Translated, it gives CASSYGDSLPETQYF.

The chain is built from TRBV20-1 and TRBJ1-1; maybe TRBD1 (5 bases). The V gene's germline CDR1 is DFQATT and CDR2 SNEGSKA (reference sequence). This CDR3 spans 13 amino acids. The V end lost 5 bases, the J end lost 9 bases, and 19 bases lay between the germline ends. The CDR3 reads CSALDRMGTQAFF. The CDR3 nucleotides are TGCAGTGCTCTTGATAGGATGGGGACCCAAGCTTTCTTT.

This chain joins TRBV18 and TRBJ2-1, with D unresolved. Germline CDR1 is KGHSH and CDR2 is LQKENI. The CDR3 spans 15 residues. Trimming shortened V by 3 bases and J by 3 bases, and 12 bases separated the two germline ends. CDR3 amino acids: CASSPSEDLYNEQFF. The CDR3, as DNA: TGTGCCAGCTCACCGTCCGAGGACCTCTACAATGAGCAGTTCTTC.

CDR3 sequence (DNA): TGCAGTGCTAGAGGCCTTGGGACTAGCGGAAACAATGAGCAGTTCTTC. Its translation: CSARGLGTSGNNEQFF. V and J are TRBV20-1 and TRBJ2-1, with TRBD2 matching 11 bases. Germline loops: CDR1 DFQATT, CDR2 SNEGSKA (reference sequence). Trimming took 1 base from V and 5 from J; bases not matched to a gene: 7. The CDR3 has 16 amino acids.

This clonotype appeared a few times. The V gene is TRBV20-1, the J gene TRBJ1-1, with TRBD1 identical over 9 bases. CDR3 length: 12 residues. V was pared by 3 bases and J by 6 bases, with 2 bases of the junction left unmatched. The germline gives CDR1 DFQATT, CDR2 SNEGSKA (reference sequence). The CDR3 region is CSARYRGPEAFF. The CDR3 nucleotides are TGCAGTGCTAGGTACAGGGGGCCTGAAGCTTTCTTT.

The chain employs TRBV20-1 and TRBJ1-2; perhaps TRBD1 as D (5 bases). The V and J ends lost 4 bases and 8 bases respectively, with 17 bases between them. Germline V CDR1 and CDR2: DFQATT, SNEGSKA (reference sequence). The CDR3 has 13 amino acids. In DNA form, the CDR3 reads TGCAGTGCTAACAACCCGGGACTTAGGGGCTACACCTTC. Translated: CSANNPGLRGYTF.

In its sample, this clonotype was seen a few times. This chain joins TRBV5-1 and TRBJ2-2; 8 bases map to TRBD2. CDR3 length equals 18 residues. Trimming removed 0 bases from V and 0 bases from J; junction bases left unmatched: 7. In germline, CDR1 is SGHRS, CDR2 YFSETQ. The chain's CDR3 is CASSLDGVAGTNTGELFF. As DNA, the CDR3 is TGCGCCAGCAGCTTGGACGGGGTAGCGGGGACGAACACCGGGGAGCTGTTTTTT.

This clonotype was seen a handful of times. The J gene is TRBJ1-4, the V gene TRBV5-1; D is undetermined. This CDR3 contains 15 residues. The V end was cut by 1 base, the J end by 0 bases, with 7 bases between. Germline CDR1 and CDR2: SGHRS and YFSETQ. The CDR3 region has the DNA TGCGCCAGCAGCTTGACGGTTGCAACTAATGAAAAACTGTTTTTT. Translated: CASSLTVATNEKLFF. Drawing the rest from reference TRBV5-1 and TRBJ1-4, the complete variable domain is KAGVTQTPRYLIKTRGQQVTLSCSPISGHRSVSWYQQTPGQGLQFLFEYFSETQRNKGNFPGRFSGRQFSNSRSEMNVSTLELGDSALYLCASSLTVATNEKLFFGSGTQLSVL.

The chain uses TRBV12-3 or TRBV12-4 and TRBJ2-7; 10 bases agree with TRBD2. The V gene end was trimmed by 5 bases and the J gene end by 2 bases; junction bases not matched to a gene: 3. The CDR3 extends over 14 amino acids. The DNA of the CDR3 is TGTGCCAGCAGTACTAGCGGGGCAACCTACGAGCAGTACTTC. Encoded protein: CASSTSGATYEQYF.

V is TRBV6-1 and J is TRBJ2-6; a possible D gene is TRBD2 (5 bases). Germline CDR1 MNHNS, CDR2 SASEGT. The CDR3 is 19 amino acids. V was shortened by 2 bases and J by 0 bases, with 17 bases between the two germline ends. The CDR3 region has the DNA TGTGCCAGCAGTGAATATTGGTTAGCGAGGAACTCTGGGGCCAACGTCCTGACTTTC. This gives the protein CASSEYWLARNSGANVLTF.

The chain is built from TRBV7-9 and TRBJ2-2; the match to TRBD1 covers 7 bases. The V gene end was trimmed by 4 bases and the J gene end by 5 bases; junction bases not matched to a gene: 4. In germline, CDR1 is SEHNR, CDR2 FQNEAQ (reference sequence). This CDR3 contains 14 residues. For the CDR3, the DNA is TGTGCCAGCAGCTCGGACAGGAGAACCGGGGAGCTGTTTTTT. Protein product: CASSSDRRTGELFF.

The chain employs TRBV11-2 and TRBJ2-1; D perhaps matches TRBD1 (6 bases). V was trimmed by 3 bases and J by 5 bases, leaving 8 bases between them. CDR1 SGHAT and CDR2 FQNNGV come from the germline V gene. The CDR3 is made up of 13 amino acids. Written as DNA, the CDR3 is TGTGCCAGCAGCTTTGACAGGAACAATGAGCAGTTCTTC. This gives the protein CASSFDRNNEQFF. Looking up the rest from reference TRBV11-2 and TRBJ2-1 gives the full variable domain: EAGVAQSPRYKIIEKRQSVAFWCNPISGHATLYWYQQILGQGPKLLIQFQNNGVVDDSQLPKDRFSAERLKGVDSTLKIQPAKLEDSAVYLCASSFDRNNEQFFGPGTRLTVL.